Shown below are 5 T cell receptor beta chains from a single sample sequenced in a study of shared clonotypes between healthy human individuals. The assay was immunoSEQ multiplex PCR, and TCRdb's table has in-frame clones only and misses some. The sample shows approximately 2.3 million clones, over 90% of them seen only once. The sample was naive CD4+ T cells from PBMCs. Subset here: CD45RA+ positively selected. The receptors here all came from a man younger than 35 in good health. Some clones in this sample may be carry-over from other donors' samples.

The chain employs TRBV28 and TRBJ2-1, with D perhaps TRBD2 (5 bases). V was clipped by 8 bases and J by 1 base, with 27 bases between them. Germline V lookup: CDR1 MDHEN, CDR2 SYDVKM. The CDR3 consists of 19 residues. CDR3 sequence reads: CASPPTSGTNPGSYNEQFF. The CDR3 coding sequence is TGTGCCAGCCCCCCCACATCGGGCACGAATCCGGGGTCCTACAATGAGCAGTTCTTC.

On this clone itself: The junction departs from the called germline gene at one end, perhaps through a read error. The J gene is TRBJ2-1, the V gene TRBV7-3, with 8 nucleotides matching TRBD2. Per the germline V gene, CDR1 is SGHTA and CDR2 is FQGTGA. The CDR3 has 16 amino acids. CDR3 sequence (DNA): TGTGCCAGCAGCTTGTCTGCGGGAGGCTCCCACAATGAGCAGTTCTTC. It is translated as CASSLSAGGSHNEQFF. The full variable domain, in which reference TRBV7-3 and TRBJ2-1 provide the parts outside the CDR3, is GAGVSQTPSNKVTEKGKYVELRCDPISGHTALYWYRQSLGQGPEFLIYFQGTGAADDSGLPNDRFFAVRPEGSVSTLKIQRTERGDSAVYLCASSLSAGGSHNEQFFGPGTRLTVL.

The CDR3 region is CASTRIAGGLAGLYNEQFF. CDR3 sequence (DNA): TGTGCCAGCACCCGGATCGCGGGTGGACTAGCGGGACTATACAATGAGCAGTTCTTC. This chain links TRBV11-2 with TRBJ2-1, with TRBD2 matching 12 bases. V lost 7 bases and J lost 4; bases outside the gene matches: 17. In germline, CDR1 is SGHAT, CDR2 FQNNGV. The CDR3 extends over 19 amino acids.

The CDR3 sequence: CASSRIGGREAFF. The CDR3 region has the DNA TGTGCCAGCAGCCGAATAGGGGGCCGTGAAGCTTTCTTT. The genes are TRBV7-2 and TRBJ1-1, with 7 bases matching TRBD1. This CDR3 is built from 13 residues. Germline V CDR1 and CDR2: SGHTA, FQGNSA. The J segment lost 7 bases and the V segment lost 5 bases, leaving 7 bases of the junction unmatched.

The chain employs TRBV27 and TRBJ1-4; D uncertain. The CDR3 totals 14 residues. Deletions cut 3 bases from V and 5 bases from J, with 10 bases between. Looked up from germline, CDR1 is MNHEY and CDR2 is SMNVEV (reference sequence). The chain's CDR3 is CASSFEGANEKLFF. The CDR3 DNA is TGTGCCAGCAGTTTTGAGGGCGCAAATGAAAAACTGTTTTTT.